What follows are 14 T cell receptor beta chains derived from one specimen sequenced in a study of shared clonotypes between healthy human individuals. Only in-frame clones appear in the TCRdb table, and some are missing; sequencing was by immunoSEQ multiplex PCR. The sample consists of more than 2,000,000 clones, 90% to 95% of them appearing once. The source material was naive CD4+ T cells sorted from blood. This sample's subset: CD45RA+ positively selected. Every receptor here comes from a man aged 18 to 30 in good health.

With regard to this clone: The junction does not match germline at one end; this may be a read error. The sample carries other DNA sequences with the same CDR3. J is TRBJ2-5 and V is TRBV7-2, with 12 nucleotides matching TRBD2. The CDR3 runs 14 residues. CDR1 SGHTA and CDR2 FQGNSA come from the germline V gene. CDR3 sequence reads: CASSLAGGRETQYF. The CDR3 nucleotides read TGTGCCAGCAGCCTAGCGGGGGGGCGGGAGACCCAGTACTTC.

The chain couples TRBV7-9 to TRBJ2-3, with TRBD2 matching 12 bases. This CDR3 comprises 16 residues. J gave up 3 bases and V 7 bases, and 8 bases lay outside the gene matches. Germline V CDR1 and CDR2: SEHNR, FQNEAQ (reference sequence). This CDR3 is CASTRATSGGTDTQYF. CDR3 DNA sequence: TGTGCCAGCACCCGCGCTACTAGCGGGGGGACAGATACGCAGTATTTT.

The rearrangement joins TRBV27 to TRBJ2-5; 12 nucleotides align to TRBD1. V lost 7 bases and J lost 5; bases outside the gene matches: 11. CDR1 is MNHEY, CDR2 SMNVEV, per germline (reference sequence). CDR3 length: 16 residues. CDR3 amino acids: CASNLSGTGGRETQYF. CDR3 nucleotide sequence: TGTGCCAGCAATCTTTCCGGGACAGGGGGCAGGGAGACCCAGTACTTC.

The CDR3 is CASSADRNTEAFF. CDR3 nucleotide sequence: TGTGCCAGCAGTGCCGACAGGAACACTGAAGCTTTCTTT. The rearrangement uses TRBV25-1 and TRBJ1-1, with TRBD1 as a possible D gene (5 bases). Trimming stripped 4 bases from V and 1 base from J, with 7 bases between. Germline V gene lookup returns CDR1 MGHDK and CDR2 SYGVNS. This CDR3 is built from 13 residues.

The J gene is TRBJ2-7, the V gene TRBV6-5; D unresolved. Trimming took off 1 base at V and 3 bases at J, with 13 bases between the two ends. Germline V lookup: CDR1 MNHEY, CDR2 SVGAGI. The CDR3 is 15 amino acids. CDR3 DNA: TGTGCCAGCAGTTACTTAGGCCGGGTGGGCTACGAGCAGTACTTC. Translation gives CASSYLGRVGYEQYF.

This rearrangement joins TRBV6-5 to TRBJ1-1; tentative D call: TRBD1 (5 bases). The V end lost 2 bases, the J end lost 1 base, and 8 bases lay between the germline ends. Germline lookup yields CDR1 MNHEY and CDR2 SVGAGI. The CDR3 extends over 14 amino acids. CDR3 amino acids: CASSYLGRNTEAFF. In DNA, the CDR3 is TGTGCCAGCAGTTACCTGGGACGGAACACTGAAGCTTTCTTT.

This chain uses TRBV7-2 with TRBJ2-1, with D unresolved. Looked up from germline, CDR1 is SGHTA and CDR2 is FQGNSA. This CDR3 contains 12 residues. V lost 1 base and J lost 8, with 6 bases in between. CDR3 protein: CASSLEGYEQFF. The CDR3 bases are TGTGCCAGCAGCTTAGAAGGATATGAGCAGTTCTTC.

The chain has TRBV28 and TRBJ2-5; TRBD1 might be the D (5 bases). This CDR3 comprises 14 residues. Trimming took 6 bases from V and 0 from J, leaving 11 bases between them. Germline V gene lookup returns CDR1 MDHEN and CDR2 SYDVKM. CDR3 region: CASRTPGYQETQYF. For the CDR3, the DNA is TGTGCCAGCAGGACCCCAGGGTACCAAGAGACCCAGTACTTC. Using reference TRBV28 and TRBJ2-5 for the parts outside the CDR3, the full variable domain is DVKVTQSSRYLVKRTGEKVFLECVQDMDHENMFWYRQDPGLGLRLIYFSYDVKMKEKGDIPEGYSVSREKKERFSLILESASTNQTSMYLCASRTPGYQETQYFGPGTRLLVL.

Written as DNA, the CDR3 is TGTGCCAGCAGCTCACGATCAGGGACAGGGGATTTCAGGGACACTGAAGCTTTCTTT. Amino acid sequence: CASSSRSGTGDFRDTEAFF. V is TRBV11-1 and J is TRBJ1-1; TRBD1 aligns across 10 bases. CDR3 length equals 19 residues. From germline, CDR1 is SGHAT and CDR2 FQDESV (reference sequence). The V and J ends lost 4 bases and 3 bases, in that order; junction bases with no gene match: 17.

With regard to this clone: In the same sample, other DNA sequences code for this CDR3. This chain uses TRBV5-1 with TRBJ1-5; the D is unclear. V gave up 1 base and J gave up 0 bases, with 8 bases separating them. Germline assignment: CDR1 SGHRS and CDR2 YFSETQ. This CDR3 region has 15 residues. DNA for the CDR3: TGCGCCAGCAGCTTGTTTGGGGATAGCAATCAGCCCCAGCATTTT. Its protein is CASSLFGDSNQPQHF.

The chain links TRBV7-8 to TRBJ2-2, with D tentatively TRBD1 or TRBD2 (6 bases each). With 3 bases removed from V and 7 bases from J, the gap between germline ends came to 15 bases. Per the germline V gene, CDR1 is SGHVS and CDR2 is FQNEAQ. The CDR3 has 15 amino acids. The CDR3 sequence: CASSLGWGAVGELFF. The CDR3 DNA follows: TGTGCCAGCAGCTTGGGCTGGGGGGCTGTCGGGGAGCTGTTTTTT.

J is TRBJ2-2 and V is TRBV6-5; tentative D call: TRBD2 (5 bases). The V gene lost 6 bases and the J gene lost 4 bases, with 9 bases spanning the gap. This CDR3 spans 13 amino acids. CDR1 is MNHEY and CDR2 is SVGAGI in the germline V gene. Written as DNA, the CDR3 is TGTGCCAGCAGCCCGGGGATCACCGGGGAGCTGTTTTTT. Its translation: CASSPGITGELFF.

With regard to this clone: The sample holds other DNA sequences that translate to the same CDR3. The chain recombines TRBV19 with TRBJ1-1, with 7 bases lining up with TRBD1. V trimming: 5 bases; J trimming: 1 base; junction bases outside the gene matches: 1. Germline V gene data show CDR1 as LNHDA and CDR2 as SQIVND (reference sequence). This CDR3 has 13 amino acids. Written as DNA, the CDR3 is TGTGCCAGTAGTCGGGACAGGAACACTGAAGCTTTCTTT. Translation gives CASSRDRNTEAFF.

This chain links TRBV7-2 with TRBJ2-2; D uncertain. CDR1 is SGHTA, CDR2 FQGNSA, per germline. Trimming cost V 5 bases and J 0 bases, with 10 bases left between them. This CDR3 is 15 amino acids long. Here the CDR3 DNA reads TGTGCCAGCAGCGAGCGTCCAGCGAACACCGGGGAGCTGTTTTTT. Protein: CASSERPANTGELFF.